This section outlines one T cell receptor beta chain sequence together with its context. The sample originates from a study of blood T cell repertoires in COVID-19. Study in general: From the United States, Italy and Spain came samples of acute and convalescent COVID-19.

The protocol was immunoSEQ multiplex PCR, while the TCRdb copy is restricted to in-frame clones and leaves out a portion. Here the sample spans 71,000 or so clones, 85% to 90% being singletons. Trimming took 0 bases from V and 5 from J, leaving 14 bases between them. This CDR3 spans 15 amino acids. Germline CDR1 and CDR2: SGHRS and YFSETQ. This sequence originates from an elderly man in a cohort sampled during active COVID-19. The gene calls are TRBV5-1 and TRBJ1-1, with D tentatively TRBD1 (5 bases). Sequencing was done on a sample of peripheral blood. DNA for the CDR3: TGCGCCAGCAGCTTGGGAGGGACTCAGGGTACTGAAGCTTTCTTT. Translation gives CASSLGGTQGTEAFF.